This TCR beta chain was captured by sequencing in a study of shared clonotypes between healthy human individuals. TCRdb keeps only in-frame clones here, not all; method: immunoSEQ multiplex PCR. Of 2 million to 2.5 million clones in the sample, less than 95% were seen once. Sequencing used naive CD4+ T cells from PBMCs. The subset: CD45RA+ positively selected. This TCR was recovered from a man between 18 and 35 years old in good health. Some clones in this sample may be carry-over from other donors' samples.

The CDR3 nucleotides read TGTGCCAGCAGCATCGGGACAGGGCGTACTAACTATGGCTACACCTTC. Amino acids: CASSIGTGRTNYGYTF. The chain employs TRBV7-8 and TRBJ1-2; 9 nucleotides align to TRBD1. V shed 5 bases and J 0 bases; nucleotides not matched to a gene: 7. Germline assignment: CDR1 SGHVS and CDR2 FQNEAQ. The length of the CDR3 is 16 residues.